These 12 T cell receptor beta chains were all obtained from the same sample, sequenced in a study of identical twins. TCRdb called the 5' RACE reads again in MiXCR, with one record for every CDR3 protein. In the table there are 700,000 or so distinct CDR3 sequences, less than 10% of which are singletons. The same sample was also studied in work on yellow fever vaccine responses in identical twins.

The sample was PBMCs. The receptors shown here come from a young woman in good health.

This clonotype came up a few times. V usage is TRBV19 and J usage is TRBJ2-3; D uncertain. The CDR3 loop spans 14 amino acids. The V gene's germline CDR1 is LNHDA and CDR2 SQIVND (reference sequence). Trimming left V 7 bases short and J 4 bases short, with 15 bases between. In nucleotides, the CDR3 is TGTGCCAGTACCCCAGCAGCAGGAGCAGATACGCAGTATTTT. This sequence encodes CASTPAAGADTQYF.

This clonotype appeared a few times. J is TRBJ2-6 and V is TRBV5-6; D is unclear. Trimming took off 3 bases at V and 5 bases at J, with 3 bases between the two ends. The CDR3 covers 12 residues. Germline V gene data show CDR1 as SGHDT and CDR2 as YYEEEE. Written as DNA, the CDR3 is TGTGCCAGCAGCTACAGGGCCAACGTCCTGACTTTC. Its translation is CASSYRANVLTF.

This clonotype was counted ten times or more. The rearrangement uses TRBV12-3 or TRBV12-4 and TRBJ2-3; 7 bases agree with TRBD1. The CDR3 is 16 amino acids. Trimming cost V 6 bases and J 2 bases; bases outside gene matches: 11. The CDR3 loop reads CASSPGGQGDTDTQYF. The CDR3 coding sequence is TGTGCCAGCAGCCCTGGTGGCCAGGGGGACACAGATACGCAGTATTTT.

This clonotype occurred many times. This chain uses TRBV24-1 with TRBJ2-2; D is unresolved. The germline CDR1 and CDR2 sequences are KGHDR and SFDVKD. V was clipped by 9 bases and J by 3 bases, with 10 bases between them. The length of the CDR3 is 13 residues. In nucleotides, the CDR3 is TGTGCCACCCTCGGGCCATACACCGGGGAGCTGTTTTTT. Protein sequence: CATLGPYTGELFF.

This sequence joins TRBV7-3 and TRBJ2-5, with D perhaps matching TRBD1 (5 bases). The CDR3 sequence is 13 residues long. The V and J ends lost 1 base and 3 bases respectively, with 6 bases between them. Germline assignment: CDR1 SGHTA and CDR2 FQGTGA. The CDR3 nucleotides read TGTGCCAGCAGCTTAATCAGGGAAGAGACCCAGTACTTC. Its translation: CASSLIREETQYF.

This clonotype was counted ten times or more. J is TRBJ2-3 and V is TRBV11-2, with 11 positions matching TRBD2. V lost 5 bases to trimming and J lost 6 bases; unmatched junction nucleotides: 7. The CDR3 covers 15 residues. CDR1 SGHAT and CDR2 FQNNGV come from the germline V gene. CDR3 DNA sequence: TGTGCCAGCAGCCAACTAGCGGGAGTTAGGGATACGCAGTATTTT. This gives the protein CASSQLAGVRDTQYF.

In nucleotides, the CDR3 is TGCAGCGTTGAGGCCGGGACAGGGACGACCCAGTACTTC. The encoded protein is CSVEAGTGTTQYF. The V call is TRBV29-1, the J call TRBJ2-5, with TRBD1 matching over 9 bases. Unmatched junction bases numbered 6, after V lost 3 bases and J lost 7 bases. The CDR3 runs 13 residues. Germline V CDR1 and CDR2: SQVTM, ANQGSEA.

The chain recombines TRBV10-3 with TRBJ2-7; D remains unclear. The V gene's germline CDR1 is ENHRY and CDR2 SYGVKD. The CDR3 contains 13 residues. Between the trimmed V and J ends, which lost 9 bases and 5 bases, there was a span of 17 bases. DNA for the CDR3: TGTGCCATTTTGGCTTATGGTGGGGACGAGCAGTACTTC. Protein product: CAILAYGGDEQYF.

This clonotype has ten or more counts. The chain has TRBV4-3 and TRBJ2-2; D may correspond to TRBD1 or TRBD2 (5 bases each). V was pared by 4 bases and J by 8 bases, with 17 bases between. The V gene's germline CDR1 is LGHNA and CDR2 YSLEER. The CDR3 totals 15 residues. The CDR3 DNA reads TGCGCCAGCAGCCCCCGCCCCGTGGGACCGGGGGAGCTGTTTTTT. Its translation is CASSPRPVGPGELFF.

There are a few counts of this clonotype. The rearrangement uses TRBV20-1 and TRBJ2-2, with D unresolved. Trimming shortened V by 0 bases and J by 5 bases, and 10 bases separated the two germline ends. The CDR3 totals 14 residues. CDR1 is DFQATT and CDR2 is SNEGSKA in the germline V gene (reference sequence). DNA for the CDR3: TGCAGTGCTAGAGATCGGAAGGAGACCGGGGAGCTGTTTTTT. Translating gives CSARDRKETGELFF.

The V call is TRBV6-4, the J call TRBJ2-3; 11 bases fit TRBD2. This CDR3 contains 15 residues. From germline, CDR1 is MRHNA and CDR2 SNTAGT. V was clipped by 5 bases and J by 3 bases; unmatched bases: 4. CDR3 sequence reads: CASSPGLAETDTQYF. In DNA, the CDR3 is TGTGCCAGCAGTCCGGGACTAGCGGAGACAGATACGCAGTATTTT.

This clonotype was found many times. The rearrangement links TRBV3-1 to TRBJ2-7; 8 bases fit TRBD1. Germline CDR1 reads LGHDT; CDR2 reads YNNKEL (reference sequence). The CDR3 extends over 15 amino acids. V was clipped by 4 bases and J by 0 bases; unmatched bases: 5. The CDR3 DNA sequence: TGTGCCAGCAGCCCCGACAGGGGCGACTCCTACGAGCAGTACTTC. Amino acids: CASSPDRGDSYEQYF.